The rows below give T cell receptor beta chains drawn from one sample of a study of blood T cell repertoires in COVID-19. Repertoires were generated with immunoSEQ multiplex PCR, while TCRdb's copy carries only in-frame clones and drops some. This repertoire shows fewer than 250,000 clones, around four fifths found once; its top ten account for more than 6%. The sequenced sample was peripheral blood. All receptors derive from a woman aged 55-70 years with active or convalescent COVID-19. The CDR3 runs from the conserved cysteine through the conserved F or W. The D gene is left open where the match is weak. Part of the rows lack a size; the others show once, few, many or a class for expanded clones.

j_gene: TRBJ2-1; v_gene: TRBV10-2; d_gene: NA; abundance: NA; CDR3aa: CASSESGLAANNEQFF; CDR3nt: TGCGCCAGCAGTGAGTCGGGATTAGCGGCAAACAATGAGCAGTTCTTC
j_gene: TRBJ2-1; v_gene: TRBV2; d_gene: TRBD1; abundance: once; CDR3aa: CASSYRQGMANEQFF; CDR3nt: TGTGCCAGCAGTTACAGACAGGGTATGGCCAATGAGCAGTTCTTC
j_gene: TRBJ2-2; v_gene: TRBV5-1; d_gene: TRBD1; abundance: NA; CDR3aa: CASSLGAIQGANTGELFF; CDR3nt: TGCGCCAGCAGCTTGGGGGCGATACAGGGGGCTAACACCGGGGAGCTGTTTTTT
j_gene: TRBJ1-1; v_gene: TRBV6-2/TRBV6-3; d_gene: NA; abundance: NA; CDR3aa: CASSYSGGPTEAFF; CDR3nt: TGTGCCAGCAGTTACTCGGGGGGGCCCACTGAAGCTTTCTTT
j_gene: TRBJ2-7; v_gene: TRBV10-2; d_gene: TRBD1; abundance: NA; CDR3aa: CASRINRGYEQYF; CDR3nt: TGCGCCAGCAGAATTAACAGGGGCTACGAGCAGTACTTC
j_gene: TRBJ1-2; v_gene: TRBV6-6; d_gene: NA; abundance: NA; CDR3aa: CASSTGIGGYTF; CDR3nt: TGTGCCAGCAGTACAGGGATAGGTGGCTACACCTTC
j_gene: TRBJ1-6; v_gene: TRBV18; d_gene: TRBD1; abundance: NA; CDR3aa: CASSPLTGGSNSPLHF; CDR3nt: TGTGCCAGCTCACCCCTGACAGGGGGCTCTAATTCACCCCTCCACTTT
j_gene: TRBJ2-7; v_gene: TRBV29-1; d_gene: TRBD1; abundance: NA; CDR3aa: CSVESAGGSEQYF; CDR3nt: TGCAGCGTTGAATCGGCAGGGGGTTCCGAGCAGTACTTC
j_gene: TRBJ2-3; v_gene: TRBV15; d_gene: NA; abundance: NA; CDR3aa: CATSREGRSLTDTQYF; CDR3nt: TGTGCCACCAGCAGAGAGGGGAGATCGCTCACAGATACGCAGTATTTT
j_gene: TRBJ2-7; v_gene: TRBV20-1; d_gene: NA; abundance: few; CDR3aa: CSAGQVHEQYF; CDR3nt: TGCAGTGCTGGGCAGGTTCACGAGCAGTACTTC
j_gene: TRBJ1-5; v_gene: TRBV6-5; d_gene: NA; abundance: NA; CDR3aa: CASSYEGSNQPQHF; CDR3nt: TGTGCCAGCAGTTACGAGGGTTCCAATCAGCCCCAGCATTTT
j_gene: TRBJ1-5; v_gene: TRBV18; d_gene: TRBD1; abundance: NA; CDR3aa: CASSPTGGSNQPQHF; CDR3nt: TGTGCCAGCTCACCCACAGGGGGAAGCAATCAGCCCCAGCATTTT
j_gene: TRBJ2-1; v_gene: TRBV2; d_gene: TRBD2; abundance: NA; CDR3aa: CASSAASGNYNEQFF; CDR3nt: TGTGCCAGCAGTGCGGCTAGCGGGAATTACAATGAGCAGTTCTTC
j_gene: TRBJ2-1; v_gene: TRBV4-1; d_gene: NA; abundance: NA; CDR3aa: CASSRQDTGMVSYNEQFF; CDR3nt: TGCGCCAGCAGCCGACAAGATACAGGGATGGTTTCCTACAATGAGCAGTTCTTC
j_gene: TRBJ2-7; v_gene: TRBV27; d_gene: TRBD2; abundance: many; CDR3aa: CASSSIAGVYEQYF; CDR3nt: TGTGCCAGCAGTTCGATAGCGGGAGTCTACGAGCAGTACTTC
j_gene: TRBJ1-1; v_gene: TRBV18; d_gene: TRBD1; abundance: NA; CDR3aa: CASSPSGTGLMNTEAFF; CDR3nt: TGTGCCAGCTCACCCTCCGGGACAGGCCTCATGAACACTGAAGCTTTCTTT
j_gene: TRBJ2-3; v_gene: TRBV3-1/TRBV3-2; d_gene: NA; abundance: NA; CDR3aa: CASSQDSSPLTDTQYF; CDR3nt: TGTGCCAGCAGCCAAGATAGCTCACCCCTCACAGATACGCAGTATTTT
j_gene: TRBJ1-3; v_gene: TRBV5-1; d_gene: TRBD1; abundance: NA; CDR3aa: CASSLEVDRTPEFSGNTIYF; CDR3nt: TGCGCCAGCAGCTTGGAGGTGGACAGGACTCCGGAGTTCTCTGGAAACACCATATATTTT
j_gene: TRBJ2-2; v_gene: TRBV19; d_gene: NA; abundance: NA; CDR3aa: CASSMRQTTGELFF; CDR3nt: TGTGCCAGTAGTATGAGGCAGACCACCGGGGAGCTGTTTTTT
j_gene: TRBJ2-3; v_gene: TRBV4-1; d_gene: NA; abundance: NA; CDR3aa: CASSLGASTDTQYF; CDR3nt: TGCGCCAGCAGCCTAGGAGCTAGCACAGATACGCAGTATTTT
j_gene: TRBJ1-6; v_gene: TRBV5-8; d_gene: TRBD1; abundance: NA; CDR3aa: CASSRRGQGSSPLHF; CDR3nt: TGTGCCAGCAGCCGGAGGGGACAGGGGAGTTCACCCCTCCACTTT
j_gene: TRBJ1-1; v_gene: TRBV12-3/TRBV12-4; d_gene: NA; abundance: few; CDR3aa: CASRTDRNTEAFF; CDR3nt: TGTGCCAGCAGGACGGACAGGAACACTGAAGCTTTCTTT
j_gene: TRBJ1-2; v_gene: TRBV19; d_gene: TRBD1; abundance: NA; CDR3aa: CASSGQGTGYTF; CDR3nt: TGTGCCAGTAGCGGACAGGGTACGGGCTACACCTTC
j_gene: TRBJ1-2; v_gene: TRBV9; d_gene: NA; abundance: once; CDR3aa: CASSVPTLNYGYTF; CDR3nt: TGTGCCAGCAGCGTACCTACCCTTAACTATGGCTACACCTTC
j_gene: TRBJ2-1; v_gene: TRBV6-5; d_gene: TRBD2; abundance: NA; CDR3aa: CASRVGLAEYNEQFF; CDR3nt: TGTGCCAGCAGGGTGGGACTAGCGGAGTACAATGAGCAGTTCTTC
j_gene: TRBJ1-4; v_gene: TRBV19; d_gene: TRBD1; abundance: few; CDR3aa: CASNDGTGGGLGEKLFF; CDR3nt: TGTGCCAGTAACGACGGGACAGGAGGGGGTCTAGGGGAAAAACTGTTTTTT
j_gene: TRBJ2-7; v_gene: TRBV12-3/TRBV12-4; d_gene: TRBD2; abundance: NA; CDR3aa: CASRSGAEQYF; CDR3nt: TGTGCCAGCCGGAGCGGGGCAGAGCAGTACTTC
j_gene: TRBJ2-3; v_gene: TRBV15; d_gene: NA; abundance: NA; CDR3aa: CATSRDRQGGTDTQYF; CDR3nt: TGTGCCACCAGCAGAGATAGGCAGGGTGGGACAGATACGCAGTATTTT
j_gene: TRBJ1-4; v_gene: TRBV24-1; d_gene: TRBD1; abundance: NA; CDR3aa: CATSDPRDSNEKLFF; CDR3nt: TGTGCCACCAGTGATCCCCGGGACAGTAATGAAAAACTGTTTTTT
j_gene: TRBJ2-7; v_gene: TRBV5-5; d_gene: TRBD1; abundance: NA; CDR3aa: CASSLRPGTASYEQYF; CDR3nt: TGTGCCAGCAGCCTGCGACCCGGGACAGCCTCCTACGAGCAGTACTTC
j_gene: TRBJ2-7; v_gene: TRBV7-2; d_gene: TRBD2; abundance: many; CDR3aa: CASSGLAGTYEQYF; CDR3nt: TGTGCCAGCAGTGGACTAGCGGGAACCTACGAGCAGTACTTC
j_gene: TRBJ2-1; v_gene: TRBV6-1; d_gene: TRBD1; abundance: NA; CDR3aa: CASSEIPTGRQFF; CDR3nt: TGTGCCAGCAGTGAGATCCCGACAGGGAGGCAGTTCTTC
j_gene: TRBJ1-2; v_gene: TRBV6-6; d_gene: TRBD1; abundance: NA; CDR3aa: CASSKAATGDYGYTF; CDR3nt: TGTGCCAGCAGTAAAGCAGCGACAGGGGACTATGGCTACACCTTC
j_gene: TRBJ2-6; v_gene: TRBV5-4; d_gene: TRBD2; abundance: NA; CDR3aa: CASRSGLAGPSSGANVLTF; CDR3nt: TGTGCCAGCAGGTCGGGACTAGCGGGACCCAGCTCTGGGGCCAACGTCCTGACTTTC
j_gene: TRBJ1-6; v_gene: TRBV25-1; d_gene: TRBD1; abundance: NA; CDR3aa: CASSPDRVVSPLHF; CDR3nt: TGTGCCAGCAGTCCGGACAGGGTTGTTTCACCCCTCCACTTT
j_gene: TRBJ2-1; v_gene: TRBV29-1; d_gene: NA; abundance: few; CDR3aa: CSVDRFGGDEQFF; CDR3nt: TGCAGCGTTGACCGTTTCGGCGGCGATGAGCAGTTCTTC
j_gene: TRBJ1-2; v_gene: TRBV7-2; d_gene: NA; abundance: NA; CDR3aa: CASSPPGAYYGYTF; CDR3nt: TGTGCCAGCAGCCCCCCCGGAGCCTATTATGGCTACACCTTC
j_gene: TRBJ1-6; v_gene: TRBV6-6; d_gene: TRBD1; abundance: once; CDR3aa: CASSNRGDNSPLHF; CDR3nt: TGTGCCAGCAGCAACAGGGGTGATAATTCACCCCTCCACTTT
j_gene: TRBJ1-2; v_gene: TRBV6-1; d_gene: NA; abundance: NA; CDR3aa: CASSETSINYGYTF; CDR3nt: TGTGCCAGCAGTGAGACAAGCATCAACTATGGCTACACCTTC
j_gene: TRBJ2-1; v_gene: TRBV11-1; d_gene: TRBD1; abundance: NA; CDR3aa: CASSLGGGWNEQFF; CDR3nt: TGTGCCAGCAGCTTAGGAGGGGGCTGGAATGAGCAGTTCTTC
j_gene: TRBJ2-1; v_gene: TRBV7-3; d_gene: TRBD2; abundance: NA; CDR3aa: CASSLTLAGDEQFF; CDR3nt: TGTGCCAGCAGCTTAACTTTAGCGGGCGATGAGCAGTTCTTC
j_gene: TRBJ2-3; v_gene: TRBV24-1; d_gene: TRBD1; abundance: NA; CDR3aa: CATSDPLRTGYTDTQYF; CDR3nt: TGTGCCACCAGTGATCCACTAAGGACAGGTTATACGGATACGCAGTATTTT
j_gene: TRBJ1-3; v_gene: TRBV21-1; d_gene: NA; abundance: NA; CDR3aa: CASSKDRGRNTIYF; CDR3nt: TGTGCCAGCAGCAAAGACAGGGGCCGAAACACCATATATTTT
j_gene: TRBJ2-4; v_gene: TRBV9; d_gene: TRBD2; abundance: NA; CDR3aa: CASSVSGGEHIQYF; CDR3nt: TGTGCCAGCAGCGTTAGCGGGGGGGAACACATTCAGTACTTC
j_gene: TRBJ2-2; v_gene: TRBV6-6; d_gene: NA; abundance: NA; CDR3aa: CASSPVRVENTGELFF; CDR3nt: TGTGCCAGCAGTCCCGTCCGGGTGGAGAACACCGGGGAGCTGTTTTTT
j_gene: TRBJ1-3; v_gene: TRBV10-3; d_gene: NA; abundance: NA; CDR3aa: CAISESTGGPRHSGNTIYF; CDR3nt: TGTGCCATCAGTGAGTCGACCGGCGGGCCTCGCCATTCTGGAAACACCATATATTTT
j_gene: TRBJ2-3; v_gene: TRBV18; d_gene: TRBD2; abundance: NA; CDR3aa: CASSPARLAGFPGGDTQYF; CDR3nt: TGTGCCAGCTCACCCGCTCGACTAGCGGGTTTCCCTGGGGGAGATACGCAGTATTTT
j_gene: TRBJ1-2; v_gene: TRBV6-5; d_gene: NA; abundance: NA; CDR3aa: CASSYSGRDYGYTF; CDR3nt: TGTGCCAGCAGTTACTCGGGCAGGGACTATGGCTACACCTTC